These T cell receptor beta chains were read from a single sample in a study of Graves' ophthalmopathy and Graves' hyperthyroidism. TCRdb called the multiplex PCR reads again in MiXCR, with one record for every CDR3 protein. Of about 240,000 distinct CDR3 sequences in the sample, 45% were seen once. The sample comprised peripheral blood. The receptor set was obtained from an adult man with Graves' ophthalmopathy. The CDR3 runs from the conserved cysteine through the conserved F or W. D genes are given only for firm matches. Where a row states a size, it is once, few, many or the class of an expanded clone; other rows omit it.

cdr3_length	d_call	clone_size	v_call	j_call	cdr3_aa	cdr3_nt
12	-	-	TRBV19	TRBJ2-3	CASSIQGATQYF	TGTGCCAGTAGTATTCAGGGAGCTACGCAGTATTTT
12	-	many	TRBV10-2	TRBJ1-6	CASGQRNSPLHF	TGCGCCAGCGGTCAGAGGAATTCACCCCTCCACTTT
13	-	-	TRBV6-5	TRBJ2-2	CASSRGVAGELFF	TGTGCCAGCAGCCGCGGGGTGGCCGGGGAGCTGTTTTTT
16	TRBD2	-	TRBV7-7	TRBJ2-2	CASSPLGRGGAGELFF	TGTGCTAGCAGCCCCCTGGGGCGGGGAGGGGCCGGGGAGCTGTTTTTT
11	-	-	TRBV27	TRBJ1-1	CASGPSLGAFF	TGTGCCAGCGGACCCTCTCTTGGGGCTTTCTTT
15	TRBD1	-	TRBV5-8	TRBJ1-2	CASSSGQGNNYGYTF	TGTGCCAGCAGCTCGGGACAGGGGAATAACTATGGCTACACCTTC
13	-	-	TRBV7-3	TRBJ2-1	CASSLTYLDEQFF	TGTGCCAGCAGCTTAACGTATTTAGATGAGCAGTTCTTC
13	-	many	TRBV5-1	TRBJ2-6	CASQVGGANVLTF	TGCGCCAGCCAAGTCGGTGGGGCCAACGTCCTGACTTTC
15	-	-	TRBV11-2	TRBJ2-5	CASSLGYEQVETQYF	TGTGCCAGCAGCTTAGGTTATGAGCAGGTGGAGACCCAGTACTTC
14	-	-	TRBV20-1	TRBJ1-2	CSAQKVSDTDGYTF	TGCAGTGCCCAGAAGGTCAGTGATACGGATGGCTACACCTTC
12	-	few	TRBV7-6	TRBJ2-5	CASSPRQETQYF	TGTGCCAGCAGCCCCCGACAGGAGACCCAGTACTTC
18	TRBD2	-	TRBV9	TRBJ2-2	CASSPRLAGGPYTGELFF	TGTGCCAGCAGCCCCCGACTAGCGGGGGGGCCGTACACCGGGGAGCTGTTTTTT
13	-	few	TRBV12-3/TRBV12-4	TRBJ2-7	CASSTLGAYEQYF	TGTGCCAGCAGTACTCTAGGGGCCTACGAGCAGTACTTC
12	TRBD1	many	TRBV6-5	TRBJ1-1	CASQRDRGRAFF	TGTGCCAGCCAAAGAGACAGGGGGCGAGCTTTCTTT
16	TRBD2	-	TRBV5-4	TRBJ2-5	CASSKAGSPGQETQYF	TGTGCCAGCAGTAAAGCGGGGTCCCCGGGACAAGAGACCCAGTACTTC
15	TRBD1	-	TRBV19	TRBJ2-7	CASSSAGTGVREQYF	TGTGCCAGTAGTTCCGCCGGGACAGGGGTGAGGGAGCAGTACTTC
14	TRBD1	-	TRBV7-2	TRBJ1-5	CASSLEDRVGPQHF	TGTGCCAGCAGCTTAGAAGACAGGGTGGGGCCCCAGCATTTT
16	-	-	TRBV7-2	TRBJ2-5	CASSSQARGYQETQYF	TGTGCCAGCAGCTCCCAAGCGCGTGGGTATCAAGAGACCCAGTACTTC
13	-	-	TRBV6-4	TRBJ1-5	CASSVDRGQPQHF	TGTGCCAGCAGTGTGGACAGAGGTCAGCCCCAGCATTTT
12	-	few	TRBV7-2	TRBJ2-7	CASREGSYEQYF	TGTGCCAGCCGCGAAGGCTCCTACGAGCAGTACTTC
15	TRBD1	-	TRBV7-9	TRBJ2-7	CASSFRGRPAYEQYF	TGTGCCAGCAGCTTCAGGGGGCGCCCAGCCTACGAGCAGTACTTC
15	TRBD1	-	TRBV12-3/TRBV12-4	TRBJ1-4	CASSSSGGLIEKLFF	TGTGCCAGCAGTTCCTCAGGGGGGCTGATTGAAAAACTGTTTTTT
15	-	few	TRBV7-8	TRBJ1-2	CASSSSTGTSGGYTF	TGTGCCAGCAGCTCTTCTACCGGGACCTCGGGTGGCTACACCTTC
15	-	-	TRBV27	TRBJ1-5	CASSQIGASNQPQHF	TGTGCCAGCAGCCAAATAGGGGCTAGCAATCAGCCCCAGCATTTT
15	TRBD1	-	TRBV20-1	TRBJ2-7	CSAPGQGAFAYEQYF	TGCAGTGCCCCCGGACAGGGGGCGTTCGCCTACGAGCAGTACTTC
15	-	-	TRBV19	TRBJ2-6	CASSFTPPGANVLTF	TGTGCCAGTAGTTTTACACCCCCCGGGGCCAACGTCCTGACTTTC
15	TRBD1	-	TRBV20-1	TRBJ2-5	CSARPYRGLQETQYF	TGCAGTGCTAGACCTTACAGGGGGCTCCAAGAGACCCAGTACTTC
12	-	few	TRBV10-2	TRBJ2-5	CASSERLETQYF	TGCGCCAGCAGTGAACGGCTGGAGACCCAGTACTTC
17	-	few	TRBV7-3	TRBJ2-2	CASSPPSGLGDTGELFF	TGTGCCAGCAGCCCCCCGAGTGGTCTGGGGGACACCGGGGAGCTGTTTTTT
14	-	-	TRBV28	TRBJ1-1	CASRPTGLGAEAFF	TGTGCCAGCAGACCTACAGGGTTGGGGGCTGAAGCTTTCTTT
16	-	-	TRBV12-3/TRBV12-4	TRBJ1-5	CASSPGTMLSNQPQHF	TGTGCCAGCAGCCCTGGGACAATGCTCAGCAATCAGCCCCAGCATTTT
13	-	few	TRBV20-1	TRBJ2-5	CSARDSSGGAQYF	TGCAGTGCTAGAGATTCCAGCGGAGGGGCCCAGTACTTC
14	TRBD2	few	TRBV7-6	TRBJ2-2	CASRGGSGTGELFF	TGTGCCAGCAGGGGGGGGTCGGGCACCGGGGAGCTGTTTTTT
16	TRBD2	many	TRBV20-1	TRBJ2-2	CSARDGAGANTGELFF	TGCAGTGCTAGAGATGGGGCGGGGGCGAACACCGGGGAGCTGTTTTTT
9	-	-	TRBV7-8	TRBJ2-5	CATQETQYF	TGTGCCACTCAAGAGACCCAGTACTTC
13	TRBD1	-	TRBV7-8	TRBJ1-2	CASSFGTEYGYTF	TGTGCCAGCAGCTTCGGGACAGAGTATGGCTACACCTTC
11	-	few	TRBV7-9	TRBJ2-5	CASRTEETQYF	TGTGCCAGCAGAACTGAAGAGACCCAGTACTTC
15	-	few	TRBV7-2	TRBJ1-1	CASSLGHRAFTEAFF	TGTGCCAGCAGCTTAGGGCACAGGGCGTTTACTGAAGCTTTCTTT
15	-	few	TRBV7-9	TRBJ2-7	CASSFGQALSYEQYF	TGTGCCAGCAGCTTTGGCCAGGCCCTCTCCTACGAGCAGTACTTC
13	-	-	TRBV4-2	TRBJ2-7	CASSQVEPDTQYF	TGTGCCAGCAGCCAAGTGGAGCCAGATACGCAGTATTTC
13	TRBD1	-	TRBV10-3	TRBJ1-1	CAIRGQLNTEAFF	TGTGCCATCAGGGGACAGTTGAACACTGAAGCTTTCTTT
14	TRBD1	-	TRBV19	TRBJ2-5	CASSIDRGRGTQYF	TGTGCCAGTAGTATAGACAGGGGGCGGGGGACCCAGTACTTC
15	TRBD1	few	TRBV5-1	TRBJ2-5	CASTRTGGHQETQYF	TGCGCCAGCACCAGGACAGGGGGGCACCAAGAGACCCAGTACTTC
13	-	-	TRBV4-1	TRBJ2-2	CASSQDRTGELFF	TGCGCCAGCAGCCAAGATCGAACCGGGGAGCTGTTTTTT
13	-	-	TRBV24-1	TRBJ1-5	CATSENEPGPQHF	TGTGCCACCAGTGAGAATGAGCCGGGGCCCCAGCATTTT
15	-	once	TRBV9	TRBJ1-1	CASSRLASANTEAFF	TGTGCCAGCAGCCGCTTGGCCTCGGCGAACACTGAAGCTTTCTTT
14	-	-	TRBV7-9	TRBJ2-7	CASSPMAGNPEQYF	TGTGCCAGCAGCCCCATGGCAGGGAACCCCGAGCAGTACTTC
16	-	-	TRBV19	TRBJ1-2	CASSTPAGSVSYGYTF	TGTGCCAGTAGTACTCCGGCAGGGTCCGTTAGTTATGGCTACACCTTC
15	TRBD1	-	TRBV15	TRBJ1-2	CATSRARGRGYGYTF	TGTGCCACCAGCAGAGCAAGGGGGCGAGGGTATGGCTACACCTTC
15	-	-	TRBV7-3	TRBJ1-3	CASSFGWSSGNTIYF	TGTGCCAGCAGCTTTGGGTGGTCCTCTGGAAACACCATATATTTT
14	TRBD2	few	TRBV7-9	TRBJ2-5	CASSLRLAEETQYF	TGTGCCAGCAGCTTAAGGCTAGCGGAAGAGACCCAGTACTTC